This T cell receptor (beta chain) was identified during a study of cytomegalovirus exposure and HLA in healthy donors. The V end lost 0 bases, the J end lost 2 bases, and 10 bases lay between the germline ends. CDR1 is LGHNA and CDR2 is YSLEER in the germline V gene. CDR3 length: 15 residues. Study results and limitations: The study labeled 164 TCR beta chains cytomegalovirus-associated. Later work found most CMV-associated TCR beta chains apparently HLA-restricted. Confirmation was obtained in vitro that a few CMV-associated chains are specific for CMV antigens. An apparent linkage of common viral pathogens to several of the most significant clusters emerged in a later analysis.

The primer mix had 60 Vbeta and 13 Jbeta primers. Clones were sequenced by immunoSEQ multiplex PCR, and TCRdb holds only the in-frame ones, with some missing. Counted here are 150,000 to 200,000 clones, roughly 85% occurring once; the ten biggest clones make up about 4.4%. A note on this clone: What it binds is not known.

This TCR was sampled from a woman in her twenties or thirties in good health and CMV-seropositive. The sample comprised PBMCs. The rearrangement joins TRBV4-3 to TRBJ2-5; the D gene is possibly TRBD1 (6 bases). The CDR3 DNA follows: TGCGCCAGCAGCCAAGAGGGGGCTAGTCAAGAGACCCAGTACTTC. This encodes CASSQEGASQETQYF.